Below, 30 T cell receptor beta chains from the same sample are listed, as sequenced in a study of graft-versus-host responses after intestinal transplantation. The table came from immunoSEQ multiplex PCR; TCRdb's copy has only in-frame clones and leaves some out. The repertoire consists of 23,000 or so clones, with 90% to 95% occurring once and the leading ten covering 2%. The specimen was PBMCs, collected roughly 41 days after intestinal transplant. These receptors were obtained from a human patient who received an intestinal transplant, so some T cells may come from the graft donor.

The chain links TRBV21-1 to TRBJ2-1; the table's TRBD2 call for D was not verified on the DNA. TRBV21-1 is deemed a pseudogene. The CDR3 is 19 residues long. CDR3 in DNA: TGTGCCAGCAGCAAAACCCCCGCTGGCCGGGGATCTTCGCGGAATGAGCAGTTCTTC. This codes for CASSKTPAGRGSSRNEQFF.

This chain joins TRBV4-2 and TRBJ2-1, with D hard to call. Germline CDR1 reads LGHNA; CDR2 reads YNFKEQ. The CDR3 spans 15 residues. Trimming stripped 2 bases from V and 2 bases from J, with 10 bases between. CDR3: CASSQRVRAYNEQFF. In DNA form, the CDR3 reads TGTGCCAGCAGCCAAAGGGTAAGGGCCTACAATGAGCAGTTCTTC.

In its sample, this clone was seen once. The rearrangement links TRBV10-1 to TRBJ2-5; D ambiguous. V lost 6 bases to trimming and J lost 3 bases, with 8 bases between them. Germline CDR1 is WNHNN and CDR2 is SYGVQD (reference sequence). The CDR3 is 12 amino acids. CDR3 region: CASSPEEETQYF. Here the CDR3 DNA reads TGCGCCAGCAGCCCCGAGGAAGAGACCCAGTACTTC.

This clone is judged medium-sized. The chain has TRBV10-1 and TRBJ1-2, with TRBD1 matching over 9 bases. Losses at the gene ends were 4 bases for V and 8 bases for J; bases not matched to a gene: 5. The germline CDR1 and CDR2 sequences are WNHNN and SYGVQD (reference sequence). This CDR3 spans 13 amino acids. The CDR3 is CASSVWTGEGYTF. CDR3 DNA: TGCGCCAGCAGTGTCTGGACAGGGGAGGGCTACACCTTC.

CDR3: CATAAGETQYF. The CDR3 DNA is TGTGCCACCGCGGCTGGGGAGACCCAGTACTTC. The rearrangement uses TRBV28 and TRBJ2-5; D remains unclear. CDR1 and CDR2 (germline): MDHEN, SYDVKM. The V gene lost 10 bases and the J gene lost 5 bases, with 11 bases spanning the gap. CDR3 length equals 11 residues.

The V gene is TRBV9, the J gene TRBJ1-5; TRBD1 is a possible D gene (5 bases). The CDR3 extends over 15 amino acids. The V end was cut by 0 bases, the J end by 3 bases, with 10 bases between. CDR1 is SGDLS, CDR2 YYNGEE, per germline. The CDR3 region is CASSVAGGVNQPQHF. The CDR3 bases are TGTGCCAGCAGCGTAGCTGGGGGGGTCAATCAGCCCCAGCATTTT.

V usage is TRBV4-3 and J usage is TRBJ2-7; 7 positions agree with TRBD1. CDR1 LGHNA and CDR2 YSLEER come from the germline V gene. The CDR3 totals 14 residues. V shed 0 bases and J 5 bases; nucleotides not matched to a gene: 4. The CDR3 is CASSQDSDRDEQYF. The CDR3 DNA sequence: TGCGCCAGCAGCCAAGATTCAGACAGGGACGAGCAGTACTTC.

The chain combines TRBV4-2 with TRBJ2-1, with D perhaps matching TRBD2 (6 bases). The V and J ends lost 3 bases and 2 bases respectively, with 14 bases between them. Germline CDR1 LGHNA, CDR2 YNFKEQ. The CDR3 loop spans 16 amino acids. CDR3 protein: CASSHFGTPPYNEQFF. The DNA for the CDR3 is TGTGCCAGCAGCCATTTCGGGACTCCCCCCTACAATGAGCAGTTCTTC.

This clone was counted a few times. The chain is built from TRBV30 and TRBJ2-5; unclear D gene. This CDR3 spans 14 amino acids. The V gene's germline CDR1 is GTSNPN and CDR2 SVGIG (reference sequence). The V and J ends lost 7 bases and 5 bases respectively, with 20 bases between them. The CDR3 reads CASTLSGPMETQYF. CDR3 DNA: TGTGCCTCCACACTCTCCGGGCCGATGGAGACCCAGTACTTC.

The V gene is TRBV4-1, the J gene TRBJ2-1, with D perhaps matching TRBD2 (5 bases). Trimming left V 1 base short and J 9 bases short, with 10 bases between. Germline-derived CDR1 and CDR2 are MGHRA and YSYEKL. This CDR3 comprises 13 residues. CDR3 region: CASSQGQTTEQFF. The CDR3 DNA is TGCGCCAGCAGCCAAGGCCAGACTACTGAGCAGTTCTTC.

The J gene is TRBJ2-1, the V gene TRBV30; a possible D gene is TRBD2 (5 bases). The CDR3 is made up of 13 amino acids. V lost 5 bases and J lost 4, with 12 bases in between. In germline, CDR1 is GTSNPN, CDR2 SVGIG (reference sequence). In DNA, the CDR3 is TGTGCCTGGGAAGAGAGGGAGTACAATGAGCAGTTCTTC. Translated: CAWEEREYNEQFF.

V gene TRBV9 combines with J gene TRBJ2-7, with D unresolved. This CDR3 has 17 residues. Between the trimmed V and J ends, which lost 0 bases and 2 bases, there was a span of 18 bases. The germline V gene has CDR1 SGDLS and CDR2 YYNGEE. The CDR3 DNA sequence: TGTGCCAGCAGCGTAGTTACTTCCCCCCCCCGAGCCTACGAGCAGTACTTC. As protein: CASSVVTSPPRAYEQYF.

The V gene is TRBV9, the J gene TRBJ1-2; a possible D gene is TRBD1 (6 bases). Trimming shortened V by 0 bases and J by 1 base, and 10 bases separated the two germline ends. Per the germline V gene, CDR1 is SGDLS and CDR2 is YYNGEE. The length of the CDR3 is 15 residues. The chain's CDR3 is CASSVDTGINYGYTF. CDR3 nucleotide sequence: TGTGCCAGCAGCGTAGACACAGGGATTAACTATGGCTACACCTTC.

The gene calls are TRBV28 and TRBJ1-1; TRBD1 aligns across 11 bases. The CDR3 is made up of 17 amino acids. Germline V gives CDR1 MDHEN, CDR2 SYDVKM. With V trimmed by 1 base and J by 4 bases, 8 bases remained unmatched. The CDR3 sequence: CASSLFPRDRGSTEAFF. CDR3 nucleotide sequence: TGTGCCAGCAGTTTATTTCCGCGGGACAGGGGGAGCACTGAAGCTTTCTTT.

This clone was observed a single time. V is TRBV5-1 and J is TRBJ2-1, with D uncertain. Trimming stripped 2 bases from V and 0 bases from J, with 9 bases between. The germline V gene has CDR1 SGHRS and CDR2 YFSETQ. The CDR3 runs 15 residues. The CDR3 here is CASSFIGSSYNEQFF. DNA for the CDR3: TGCGCCAGCAGCTTTATTGGTAGCTCCTACAATGAGCAGTTCTTC.

The rearrangement joins TRBV5-1 to TRBJ1-5, with D uncertain. The V end was cut by 4 bases, the J end by 4 bases, with 12 bases between. This CDR3 has 14 residues. Germline lookup yields CDR1 SGHRS and CDR2 YFSETQ. The CDR3 region is CASSLGGWNQPQHF. Written as DNA, the CDR3 is TGCGCCAGCAGCCTGGGAGGGTGGAATCAGCCCCAGCATTTT.

As DNA, the CDR3 is TGTGCCAGCAGCCTTAGAGGGGAGACCCAGTACTTC. Its translation: CASSLRGETQYF. This sequence joins TRBV9 and TRBJ2-5; D possibly corresponds to TRBD2 (5 bases). The CDR3 has 12 residues. V was shortened by 4 bases and J by 5 bases, with 9 bases between the two germline ends. Germline V gives CDR1 SGDLS, CDR2 YYNGEE.

The chain uses TRBV28 and TRBJ2-7; the D gene is possibly TRBD1 (6 bases). The CDR3 runs 14 residues. The V and J ends lost 4 bases and 2 bases respectively, with 12 bases between them. Germline V gene lookup returns CDR1 MDHEN and CDR2 SYDVKM. CDR3 region: CASSWGPWPYEQYF. In DNA, the CDR3 is TGTGCCAGCAGTTGGGGGCCATGGCCCTACGAGCAGTACTTC.

The CDR3 DNA sequence: TGTGCCAGCAGTTACGGGGGGGTGGATGAAAAACTGTTTTTT. Translating gives CASSYGGVDEKLFF. The V and J genes are TRBV6-5 and TRBJ1-4, with D perhaps matching TRBD1 (5 bases). The CDR3 extends over 14 amino acids. Trimming cost V 2 bases and J 6 bases, with 10 bases left between them. Germline V lookup: CDR1 MNHEY, CDR2 SVGAGI.

The J gene is TRBJ2-3, the V gene TRBV19; perhaps TRBD2 as D (6 bases). This CDR3 is 15 amino acids long. Between the trimmed V and J ends, which lost 5 bases and 4 bases, there was a span of 16 bases. CDR1 and CDR2 (germline): LNHDA, SQIVND (reference sequence). The CDR3 reads CASSPAGAGADTQYF. DNA for the CDR3: TGTGCCAGTAGTCCCGCCGGAGCGGGCGCAGATACGCAGTATTTT.

The chain links TRBV4-2 to TRBJ2-1, with 10 bases fitting TRBD2. Germline CDR1 is LGHNA and CDR2 is YNFKEQ. This CDR3 is 14 amino acids long. V gave up 0 bases and J gave up 9 bases; unmatched junction bases: 2. The CDR3 protein is CASSQDQRGGEQFF. DNA for the CDR3: TGTGCCAGCAGCCAAGATCAGCGGGGGGGTGAGCAGTTCTTC.

The chain joins TRBV28 to TRBJ1-5; TRBD1 matches 8 bases. Germline V gene sequence: CDR1 MDHEN, CDR2 SYDVKM. Trimming cost V 6 bases and J 7 bases; bases outside gene matches: 8. This CDR3 is built from 14 residues. The CDR3 nucleotides are TGTGCCAGCAGACCTCAGGGGGCCGGGCAGCCCCAGCATTTT. Its translation is CASRPQGAGQPQHF.

The rearrangement joins TRBV5-1 to TRBJ1-2; 8 bases are a match to TRBD1. V lost 3 bases to trimming and J lost 0 bases; unmatched junction nucleotides: 7. The length of the CDR3 is 16 residues. Germline loops: CDR1 SGHRS, CDR2 YFSETQ. The DNA of the CDR3 is TGCGCCAGCAGCTCAAGACAGGGGTTAGCTAACTATGGCTACACCTTC. Translated: CASSSRQGLANYGYTF.

The chain recombines TRBV19 with TRBJ2-4; 7 bases agree with TRBD1. V lost 9 bases to trimming and J lost 1 base; unmatched junction nucleotides: 6. Looked up from germline, CDR1 is LNHDA and CDR2 is SQIVND (reference sequence). CDR3 length: 14 residues. In DNA form, the CDR3 reads TGTGCCAGCCAAGACAGGGCGGCCAAAAACATTCAGTACTTC. It is translated as CASQDRAAKNIQYF.

DNA for the CDR3: TGTGCCAGCAGTTCCCCGGGCCAACCTCGGGGTTATGGCTACACCTTC. Amino acids: CASSSPGQPRGYGYTF. This chain joins TRBV6-5 and TRBJ1-2; no firm D call. V lost 4 bases, J lost 5 bases, and 20 bases lay in between. This CDR3 spans 16 amino acids. Germline loops: CDR1 MNHEY, CDR2 SVGAGI.

The rearrangement links TRBV7-9 to TRBJ2-7; 10 nucleotides align to TRBD2. With 4 bases clipped from V and 6 bases from J, the junction kept 0 bases outside the gene matches. The length of the CDR3 is 12 residues. Germline CDR1 SEHNR, CDR2 FQNEAQ (reference sequence). CDR3 in amino acids: CASSSSGSEQYF. The CDR3 DNA is TGTGCCAGCAGCTCTAGCGGGAGCGAGCAGTACTTC.

In nucleotides, the CDR3 is TGTGCCAGCAGCTTAGGCGCCGGGGGGGTAGCGGGACGAATCAATGAGCAGTTCTTC. Amino acid sequence: CASSLGAGGVAGRINEQFF. This sequence joins TRBV11-2 and TRBJ2-1; 8 positions match TRBD2. The CDR3 covers 19 residues. Germline CDR1 is SGHAT and CDR2 is FQNNGV. Trimming at V came to 1 base and at J to 6 bases, leaving 17 bases not matched to a gene.

The chain employs TRBV27 and TRBJ1-5, with TRBD1 matching 12 bases. Germline CDR1 and CDR2: MNHEY and SMNVEV (reference sequence). With 5 bases clipped from V and 6 bases from J, the junction kept 5 bases outside the gene matches. The CDR3 has 15 amino acids. The CDR3 protein is CASSPRDRGRQPQHF. The CDR3, as DNA: TGTGCCAGCAGTCCCCGGGACAGGGGGCGTCAGCCCCAGCATTTT.

The rearrangement links TRBV7-9 to TRBJ2-4, with unresolved D. Trimming pared 3 bases from V and 10 bases from J, leaving 7 bases between. Germline V gene data show CDR1 as SEHNR and CDR2 as FQNEAQ (reference sequence). The CDR3 is 11 residues long. The CDR3 region is CASSFLDIQYF. The CDR3 DNA reads as TGTGCCAGCAGCTTTCTAGATATTCAGTACTTC.

The rearrangement uses TRBV6-6 and TRBJ1-2; D call uncertain. V lost 0 bases, J lost 4 bases, and 12 bases lay in between. The CDR3 sequence is 15 residues long. The germline V gene has CDR1 MNHNY and CDR2 SVGAGI (reference sequence). As DNA, the CDR3 is TGTGCCAGCAGTTACTCTTCCCCGGACGCCTATGGCTACACCTTC. This codes for CASSYSSPDAYGYTF.